The 8 T cell receptor beta chains listed next were all sequenced from one sample in a study of T cell repertoires in cytomegalovirus infection. No cognate antigen is known for these TCRs. TCRdb called the reads again in MiXCR, with one record for every CDR3 protein. The sample includes 80,000 to 90,000 distinct CDR3 sequences, under 55% seen only once; the top ten take about 92%. The source was CD8+ T cells from cultured PBMCs, collected from culture after CMV antigen stimulation. The receptors here all came from a human donor in good health (CMV status not recorded). Some clones in this sample may be carry-over from other donors' samples.

The gene calls are TRBV28 and TRBJ2-7; no clear D. CDR3 length equals 14 residues. Germline V CDR1 and CDR2: MDHEN, SYDVKM. Trimming removed 2 bases at V and 3 bases at J, with 11 bases between. In DNA form, the CDR3 reads TGTGCCAGCAGTTTAAATTTTATGGACTACGAGCAGTACTTC. Translating it yields CASSLNFMDYEQYF.

Only one count was recorded for this clonotype. The chain couples TRBV6-5 to TRBJ2-2; 9 bases agree with TRBD1. Per the germline V gene, CDR1 is MNHEY and CDR2 is SVGAGI. This CDR3 is built from 14 residues. J was trimmed by 7 bases and V by 6 bases; bases with no gene match: 6. Here the CDR3 reads CASRDRGRVGELFF. The CDR3 DNA reads TGTGCCAGCAGGGACAGGGGTCGGGTCGGGGAGCTGTTTTTT.

The chain has TRBV11-2 and TRBJ2-1, with D unclear. CDR1 is SGHAT and CDR2 is FQNNGV in the germline V gene. This CDR3 region has 14 residues. V gave up 1 base and J gave up 8 bases, with 12 bases separating them. The CDR3 DNA reads as TGTGCCAGCAGCTTAGGTATAGGCCTGGATGAGCAGTTCTTC. Translating gives CASSLGIGLDEQFF. The full variable domain, with the rest looked up from reference TRBV11-2 and TRBJ2-1, is EAGVAQSPRYKIIEKRQSVAFWCNPISGHATLYWYQQILGQGPKLLIQFQNNGVVDDSQLPKDRFSAERLKGVDSTLKIQPAKLEDSAVYLCASSLGIGLDEQFFGPGTRLTVL.

The chain has TRBV5-6 and TRBJ2-4, with 7 bases lining up with TRBD2. V shed 0 bases and J 1 base; nucleotides not matched to a gene: 4. The CDR3 is 16 amino acids. Germline-derived CDR1 and CDR2 are SGHDT and YYEEEE. The CDR3 region has the DNA TGTGCCAGCAGCTTGGTAGTGGGGGGGGCCAAAAACATTCAGTACTTC. Encoded protein: CASSLVVGGAKNIQYF.

The chain links TRBV7-6 to TRBJ2-7; 7 nucleotides align to TRBD2. Looked up from germline, CDR1 is SGHVS and CDR2 is FNYEAQ. The CDR3 extends over 15 amino acids. The V gene end was trimmed by 3 bases and the J gene end by 5 bases; junction bases not matched to a gene: 10. CDR3 in amino acids: CASSLAGVLGDEQYF. CDR3 coding DNA: TGTGCCAGCAGCTTGGCGGGGGTCCTCGGGGACGAGCAGTACTTC.

The chain employs TRBV28 and TRBJ2-7, with D unresolved. CDR1 is MDHEN and CDR2 is SYDVKM in the germline V gene. Trimming left V 6 bases short and J 0 bases short, with 18 bases between. CDR3 length equals 16 residues. The CDR3: CASSPMVFELSYEQYF. The CDR3 region has the DNA TGTGCCAGCAGCCCCATGGTTTTCGAGCTCTCCTACGAGCAGTACTTC.

The sample holds a few counts of this clonotype. The V call is TRBV24-1, the J call TRBJ2-1, with 10 bases matching TRBD2. Germline values: CDR1 KGHDR, CDR2 SFDVKD. With 7 bases clipped from V and 6 bases from J, the junction kept 8 bases outside the gene matches. The CDR3 length is 15 residues. The CDR3 sequence: CATRERAGGSNEQFF. The DNA of the CDR3 is TGTGCCACCAGAGAACGAGCGGGAGGGAGCAATGAGCAGTTCTTC.

This clonotype was seen a handful of times. The chain has TRBV15 and TRBJ2-5; TRBD1 might be the D (6 bases). CDR1 is LNHNV and CDR2 is YYDKDF in the germline V gene (reference sequence). V was cut by 5 bases and J by 5 bases, with 18 bases left in between. The length of the CDR3 is 15 residues. CDR3 in amino acids: CATSLPGQPVETQYF. The CDR3 DNA reads as TGTGCCACCAGCCTCCCCGGACAGCCTGTGGAGACCCAGTACTTC.